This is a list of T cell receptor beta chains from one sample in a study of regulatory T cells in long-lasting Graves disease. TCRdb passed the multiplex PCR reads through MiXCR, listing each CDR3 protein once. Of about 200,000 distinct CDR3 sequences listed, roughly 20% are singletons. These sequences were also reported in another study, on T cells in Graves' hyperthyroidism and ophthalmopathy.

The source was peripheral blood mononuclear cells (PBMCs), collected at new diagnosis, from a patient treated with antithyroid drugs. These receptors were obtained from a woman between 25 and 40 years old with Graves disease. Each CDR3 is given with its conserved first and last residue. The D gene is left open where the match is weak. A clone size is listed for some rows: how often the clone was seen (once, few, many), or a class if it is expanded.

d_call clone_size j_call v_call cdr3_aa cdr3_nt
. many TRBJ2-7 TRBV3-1 CASSSRSVSYEQYF TGTGCCAGCAGCTCTCGCTCAGTCTCCTACGAGCAGTACTTC
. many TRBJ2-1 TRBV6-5 CASSFPLTGDSYNEQFF TGTGCCAGCAGTTTTCCCCTGACTGGAGACTCCTACAATGAGCAGTTCTTC
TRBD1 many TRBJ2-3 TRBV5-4 CASSLPGTGVATDTQYF TGTGCCAGCAGCTTGCCGGGGACAGGGGTCGCGACAGATACGCAGTATTTT
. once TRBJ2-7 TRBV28 CASSTRTRSSYEQYF TGTGCCAGCAGCACCCGGACACGTAGCTCCTACGAGCAGTACTTC
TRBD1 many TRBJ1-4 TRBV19 CASSRAGTGGYHEKLFF TGTGCCAGTAGCCGGGCCGGGACAGGGGGTTATCATGAAAAACTGTTTTTT
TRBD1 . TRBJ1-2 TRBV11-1 CASRTKTGDGYTF TGTGCCAGCAGGACGAAGACAGGGGATGGCTACACCTTC
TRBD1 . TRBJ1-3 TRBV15 CATSRDLGQGTNTIYF TGTGCCACCAGCAGAGATTTGGGACAGGGCACAAACACCATATATTTT
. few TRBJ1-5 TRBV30 CAWSFPGGNQPQHF TGTGCCTGGAGTTTCCCGGGGGGCAATCAGCCCCAGCATTTT
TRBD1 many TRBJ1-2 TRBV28 CASRRQGGDYGYTF TGTGCCAGCAGAAGACAGGGAGGGGACTATGGCTACACCTTC
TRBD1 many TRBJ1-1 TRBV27 CASSPGTGMDTEAFF TGTGCCAGCAGTCCCGGGACAGGGATGGACACTGAAGCTTTCTTT